A single sample gave rise to the 30 T cell receptor beta chains below, sequenced in a study of T-cell reconstitution after alpha-beta-depleted transplantation in children. Unique molecular identifiers were used to barcode this TCRbeta library. TCRdb analysed the PCR reads with MiXCR anew, one entry per CDR3 protein. The data show about 340,000 distinct CDR3 sequences, 10% to 15% seen once. Sample: PBMCs, taken from the stem cell graft. Every receptor here comes from a human donor who donated a stem cell graft to a child with Fanconi anemia.

This clonotype was seen just once. V and J are TRBV18 and TRBJ1-1; the D gene is possibly TRBD1 (6 bases). Trimming left V 1 base short and J 4 bases short, with 13 bases between. This CDR3 is built from 15 residues. Per the germline V gene, CDR1 is KGHSH and CDR2 is LQKENI. The DNA of the CDR3 is TGTGCCAGCTCACCACTGGGGGGCCCCAGCACTGAAGCTTTCTTT. Its translation: CASSPLGGPSTEAFF.

Many counts were recorded for this clonotype. The genes are TRBV5-1 and TRBJ1-5, with TRBD1 identical over 8 bases. The ends lost 4 bases at V and 5 bases at J; junction bases unmatched: 2. The CDR3 consists of 13 residues. In germline, CDR1 is SGHRS, CDR2 YFSETQ. The CDR3 DNA reads as TGCGCCAGCAGCGTGGACAGGGATCAGCCCCAGCATTTT. Its translation: CASSVDRDQPQHF. Supplemented by reference TRBV5-1 and TRBJ1-5, the full variable domain reads KAGVTQTPRYLIKTRGQQVTLSCSPISGHRSVSWYQQTPGQGLQFLFEYFSETQRNKGNFPGRFSGRQFSNSRSEMNVSTLELGDSALYLCASSVDRDQPQHFGDGTRLSIL.

This clonotype was counted many times. The chain is built from TRBV4-2 and TRBJ2-4, with D perhaps assigned TRBD1 or TRBD2 (5 bases each). With 0 bases removed from V and 3 bases from J, the gap between germline ends came to 9 bases. Germline values: CDR1 LGHNA, CDR2 YNFKEQ. The CDR3 runs 15 residues. CDR3 protein: CASSQERGVKNIQYF. CDR3 coding DNA: TGTGCCAGCAGCCAAGAAAGGGGAGTCAAAAACATTCAGTACTTC.

The chain combines TRBV5-1 with TRBJ1-1; possibly TRBD1 for D (5 bases). The germline V gene has CDR1 SGHRS and CDR2 YFSETQ. CDR3 length: 14 residues. Deletions cut 5 bases from V and 0 bases from J, with 11 bases between. The CDR3 region is CASRRDGMNTEAFF. The CDR3 DNA reads as TGCGCCAGCAGACGGGACGGAATGAACACTGAAGCTTTCTTT.

This clonotype was seen a handful of times. The chain uses TRBV6-1 and TRBJ2-1; possible D gene TRBD1, 7 bases. The V end was cut by 1 base, the J end by 3 bases, with 13 bases between. Germline lookup yields CDR1 MNHNS and CDR2 SASEGT. The CDR3 consists of 16 residues. The CDR3: CASSEGRGVVYNEQFF. The CDR3 DNA reads TGTGCCAGCAGTGAAGGCAGGGGGGTTGTCTACAATGAGCAGTTCTTC.

This clonotype turned up a few times. The CDR3 bases are TGTGCCAGCAGCTCCCGACAAGGTGGGGATTCACCCCTCCACTTT. As protein: CASSSRQGGDSPLHF. The rearrangement uses TRBV9 and TRBJ1-6; D is undetermined. The V gene's germline CDR1 is SGDLS and CDR2 YYNGEE. The length of the CDR3 is 15 residues. Trimming left V 4 bases short and J 8 bases short, with 16 bases between.

The V gene is TRBV11-2, the J gene TRBJ1-6, with D hard to call. Germline lookup yields CDR1 SGHAT and CDR2 FQNNGV. Trimming left V 2 bases short and J 9 bases short, with 14 bases between. This CDR3 region has 15 residues. In DNA form, the CDR3 reads TGTGCCAGCAGCTTACAAAGAACTACTGGTTCACCCCTCCACTTT. Amino acids: CASSLQRTTGSPLHF. Full variable domain (remainder filled in from reference TRBV11-2 and TRBJ1-6): EAGVAQSPRYKIIEKRQSVAFWCNPISGHATLYWYQQILGQGPKLLIQFQNNGVVDDSQLPKDRFSAERLKGVDSTLKIQPAKLEDSAVYLCASSLQRTTGSPLHFGNGTRLTVT.

This clonotype was observed a few times. The chain combines TRBV24-1 with TRBJ2-3; no clear D gene. The CDR3 loop spans 16 amino acids. The germline V and J ends were trimmed by 0 bases and 0 bases, with 9 bases remaining between them. Germline V gene sequence: CDR1 KGHDR, CDR2 SFDVKD. The DNA for the CDR3 is TGTGCCACCAGTGATTTGGGCGGAACTAGCACAGATACGCAGTATTTT. It yields the protein CATSDLGGTSTDTQYF.

This chain uses TRBV20-1 with TRBJ2-3; D possibly corresponds to TRBD2 (5 bases). The V and J ends lost 2 bases and 1 base respectively, with 10 bases between them. The germline V gene encodes CDR1 DFQATT and CDR2 SNEGSKA (reference sequence). The CDR3 contains 14 residues. The CDR3 protein is CSARLMRGTDTQYF. The DNA of the CDR3 is TGCAGTGCTAGACTCATGAGGGGCACAGATACGCAGTATTTT.

Many counts were recorded for this clonotype. The chain employs TRBV7-8 and TRBJ2-1; 8 positions agree with TRBD1. The germline V gene encodes CDR1 SGHVS and CDR2 FQNEAQ. The length of the CDR3 is 13 residues. The J segment lost 10 bases and the V segment lost 0 bases, leaving 2 bases of the junction unmatched. CDR3 in DNA: TGTGCCAGCAGCTTAGCGGGACAGGCAGAGCAGTTCTTC. This codes for CASSLAGQAEQFF.

This clonotype was observed a few times. The J gene is TRBJ2-2, the V gene TRBV29-1; 8 bases map to TRBD2. The V segment lost 1 base and the J segment 5 bases; nucleotides outside the gene matches: 6. The CDR3 contains 15 residues. The germline V gene encodes CDR1 SQVTM and CDR2 ANQGSEA. CDR3 amino acids: CSVEVEPGGTGELFF. In DNA, the CDR3 is TGCAGCGTTGAAGTGGAACCGGGAGGGACCGGGGAGCTGTTTTTT.

This clonotype has a handful of counts. This chain links TRBV30 with TRBJ1-2; TRBD1 agrees at 11 bases. Germline CDR1 reads GTSNPN; CDR2 reads SVGIG (reference sequence). This CDR3 contains 14 residues. Trimming took 2 bases from V and 4 from J; bases not matched to a gene: 3. The CDR3 DNA reads TGTGCCTGGAGTCGGGACAGGGGGTCCTATGGCTACACCTTC. Its protein is CAWSRDRGSYGYTF.

This clonotype was seen a handful of times. In DNA form, the CDR3 reads TGTGCCAGCAGCCCTTGGGGGGCCGGGGAGCTGTTTTTT. Encoded protein: CASSPWGAGELFF. The chain is built from TRBV7-2 and TRBJ2-2; perhaps TRBD2 as D (6 bases). Germline V gene sequence: CDR1 SGHTA, CDR2 FQGNSA. V lost 5 bases and J lost 6, with 10 bases in between. This CDR3 contains 13 residues.

A note on this clonotype: A much larger clone sits a single nucleotide away, making a read error possible. The chain carries TRBV5-6 and TRBJ2-1; D ambiguous. Germline lookup yields CDR1 SGHDT and CDR2 YYEEEE. The CDR3 extends over 17 amino acids. V lost 4 bases, J lost 0 bases, and 17 bases lay in between. CDR3 amino acids: CASSPSLQRSSYNEQFF. The CDR3, as DNA: TGTGCCAGCAGCCCATCCCTACAGAGAAGCTCCTACAATGAGCAGTTCTTC.

There are a few counts of this clonotype. This chain joins TRBV25-1 and TRBJ2-5, with 12 bases aligning to TRBD2. V was pared by 3 bases and J by 4 bases, with 3 bases of the junction left unmatched. Germline V gene sequence: CDR1 MGHDK, CDR2 SYGVNS. This CDR3 spans 15 amino acids. Here the CDR3 reads CASSDPLAGGETQYF. CDR3 DNA sequence: TGTGCCAGCAGTGATCCACTAGCGGGGGGAGAGACCCAGTACTTC. The entire variable domain, with the rest obtained from reference TRBV25-1 and TRBJ2-5, is as follows: EADIYQTPRYLVIGTGKKITLECSQTMGHDKMYWYQQDPGMELHLIHYSYGVNSTEKGDLSSESTVSRIRTEHFPLTLESARPSHTSQYLCASSDPLAGGETQYFGPGTRLLVL.

This clonotype was counted ten times or more. The chain couples TRBV4-3 to TRBJ2-2; 9 bases agree with TRBD1. The CDR3 consists of 17 residues. The germline gives CDR1 LGHNA, CDR2 YSLEER. V dropped 3 bases and J dropped 5; count of bases not matched to a gene: 10. This CDR3 reads CASSQQLAGTGTGELFF. The CDR3 nucleotides read TGCGCCAGCAGCCAGCAGCTCGCCGGGACAGGGACCGGGGAGCTGTTTTTT.

The V gene is TRBV7-9, the J gene TRBJ2-1; 10 bases are shared with TRBD2. Germline V CDR1 and CDR2: SEHNR, FQNEAQ (reference sequence). After removal of 3 bases from V and 12 bases from J, the junction contained 14 bases not matched to a gene. CDR3 length: 16 residues. This CDR3 reads CASSLYPSGGAFAQFF. The CDR3 DNA follows: TGTGCCAGCAGCTTGTACCCGAGCGGGGGGGCCTTTGCGCAGTTCTTC.

This clonotype was observed many times. The chain is built from TRBV30 and TRBJ1-2; no reliable D call. Per germline, CDR1 GTSNPN and CDR2 SVGIG (reference sequence). Trimming shortened V by 6 bases and J by 4 bases, and 9 bases separated the two germline ends. The CDR3 length is 11 residues. CDR3 sequence reads: CACIGTYGYTF. The CDR3 DNA reads TGTGCCTGCATTGGAACCTATGGCTACACCTTC.

This clonotype was detected only a few times. V gene TRBV7-6 combines with J gene TRBJ1-4; D might be TRBD1 (6 bases). This CDR3 spans 15 amino acids. Germline CDR1 SGHVS, CDR2 FNYEAQ. Trimming took off 6 bases at V and 6 bases at J, with 17 bases between the two ends. CDR3 sequence reads: CASREGVGLDEKLFF. CDR3 DNA: TGTGCCAGCAGGGAGGGGGTTGGCTTAGATGAAAAACTGTTTTTT.

V usage is TRBV2 and J usage is TRBJ2-7, with 8 bases that match TRBD1. The CDR3 is 15 amino acids. The ends lost 8 bases at V and 4 bases at J; junction bases unmatched: 13. From germline, CDR1 is SNHLY and CDR2 FYNNEI. CDR3 coding DNA: TGTGCCAGCGAGGCCCAGGGGGCCCCGGGATACGAGCAGTACTTC. Translated, it gives CASEAQGAPGYEQYF.

This clonotype has only a few counts. V and J are TRBV30 and TRBJ2-2; 10 positions agree with TRBD1. CDR1 GTSNPN and CDR2 SVGIG come from the germline V gene (reference sequence). This CDR3 spans 15 amino acids. The V and J ends lost 5 bases and 5 bases, in that order; junction bases with no gene match: 8. The CDR3 DNA follows: TGTGCCTGGGCTCCAGGGACAGGGGTTACCGGGGAGCTGTTTTTT. Protein sequence: CAWAPGTGVTGELFF.

Ten or more counts support this clonotype. V gene TRBV3-1 combines with J gene TRBJ1-4; D unclear. The CDR3 totals 15 residues. With 4 bases removed from V and 6 bases from J, the gap between germline ends came to 15 bases. Germline loops: CDR1 LGHDT, CDR2 YNNKEL (reference sequence). In nucleotides, the CDR3 is TGTGCCAGCAGCCGCTTCGACCCCCGGTATGAAAAACTGTTTTTT. The encoded protein is CASSRFDPRYEKLFF.

This clonotype was observed at least ten times. CDR3 sequence: CASSQEVSDTQYF. The DNA of the CDR3 is TGTGCCAGCAGCCAAGAAGTGTCAGATACGCAGTATTTT. J is TRBJ2-3 and V is TRBV4-2; D is uncertain. V was trimmed by 0 bases and J by 4 bases, leaving 5 bases between them. The CDR3 is 13 amino acids. Germline assignment: CDR1 LGHNA and CDR2 YNFKEQ.

This clonotype was counted a single time. Being one base from a much bigger clone, this may be a read error. The V gene is TRBV12-3 or TRBV12-4, the J gene TRBJ1-5; D gene ambiguous. V was shortened by 5 bases and J by 5 bases, with 10 bases between the two germline ends. The CDR3 consists of 13 residues. CDR3 residues: CASSGHSYQPQHF. CDR3 bases: TGTGCCAGCAGTGGCCACTCCTATCAGCCCCAGCATTTT.

This clonotype appeared a few times. The V and J genes are TRBV2 and TRBJ2-1; D remains ambiguous. Trimming took off 5 bases at V and 5 bases at J, with 7 bases between the two ends. The CDR3 runs 12 residues. Germline V gene data show CDR1 as SNHLY and CDR2 as FYNNEI. CDR3 nucleotides: TGTGCCAGCAGTCAATTAAACAATGAGCAGTTCTTC. Translated, it gives CASSQLNNEQFF.

This clonotype has a handful of counts. Here the CDR3 DNA reads TGTGCTAGTGGTCTCGGCCTTTACAATGAGCAGTTCTTC. It encodes CASGLGLYNEQFF. The V and J genes are TRBV12-5 and TRBJ2-1; no clear D gene. The V end lost 5 bases, the J end lost 4 bases, and 9 bases lay between the germline ends. In germline, CDR1 is LGHNT, CDR2 FRNRAP. CDR3 length: 13 amino acids.

A few counts support this clonotype. The V call is TRBV30, the J call TRBJ2-2; 8 bases fit TRBD2. Germline V gene lookup returns CDR1 GTSNPN and CDR2 SVGIG (reference sequence). The trim removed 7 bases at V and 5 bases at J, leaving 6 bases unmatched. The CDR3 extends over 13 amino acids. The CDR3 sequence is CASAREGTGELFF. The CDR3 DNA sequence: TGTGCCTCGGCCCGGGAGGGAACCGGGGAGCTGTTTTTT. Full variable domain (outside the CDR3, taken from reference TRBV30 and TRBJ2-2): SQTIHQWPATLVQPVGSPLSLECTVEGTSNPNLYWYRQAAGRGLQLLFYSVGIGQISSEVPQNLSASRPQDRQFILSSKKLLLSDSGFYLCASAREGTGELFFGEGSRLTVL.

Concerning this clonotype itself: One base away lies a much larger clone, so this may be a sequencing read error. This chain joins TRBV5-1 and TRBJ2-3; D may be TRBD1 or TRBD2 (5 bases each). The CDR3 extends over 16 amino acids. Looked up from germline, CDR1 is SGHRS and CDR2 is YFSETQ. The DNA of the CDR3 is TGCGCCAGCAGCTTCTCCGGGACCCGTGGCACAGATACGGAGTATTTT. It encodes CASSFSGTRGTDTEYF.

This clonotype was seen a single time. V is TRBV10-3 and J is TRBJ1-1, with D maybe TRBD1 (6 bases). The CDR3 length is 14 residues. Per germline, CDR1 ENHRY and CDR2 SYGVKD. Trimming shortened V by 4 bases and J by 4 bases, and 13 bases separated the two germline ends. The CDR3 DNA sequence: TGTGCCATCAGTGGGGGGGGGCAGGGCACTGAAGCTTTCTTT. As protein: CAISGGGQGTEAFF.

This clonotype was found once. This chain connects TRBV2 to TRBJ2-3, with unresolved D. V was cut by 8 bases and J by 7 bases, with 13 bases left in between. The CDR3 contains 12 residues. CDR1 is SNHLY and CDR2 is FYNNEI in the germline V gene. As DNA, the CDR3 is TGTGCCAGCGGGCAGAAGGCGAATACGCAGTATTTT. Its translation is CASGQKANTQYF.